A selection of T cell receptor beta chains follows, all from one sample in a study of Ad26.COV2.S vaccination and SARS-CoV-2 variants. Generated by immunoSEQ multiplex PCR, the TCRdb table keeps only in-frame clones and is missing some. The sample yields around 370,000 clones, 90% to 95% seen once. The sample was peripheral blood, taken after recovery from COVID-19. The receptor source for this set is a human donor who had recovered from COVID-19. The CDR3 runs from the conserved cysteine through the conserved F or W. The D gene is left open where the match is weak. For some rows the clone size is stated as once, few or many, or as a class when expanded; others skip it.

j_call: TRBJ2-4; v_call: TRBV7-2; clone_size: NA; d_call: NA; cdr3_nt: TGTGCCAGCAGCTTAGGCCCAGGGGTGGACATTCAGTACTTC; cdr3_aa: CASSLGPGVDIQYF
j_call: TRBJ1-1; v_call: TRBV5-4; clone_size: NA; d_call: NA; cdr3_nt: TGTGCCAGCAGCCCACCCATGCCGAACACTGAAGCTTTCTTT; cdr3_aa: CASSPPMPNTEAFF
j_call: TRBJ1-1; v_call: TRBV10-3; clone_size: NA; d_call: NA; cdr3_nt: TGTGCCATCAGTTACACAGGGCGTGTGACTGAAGCTTTCTTT; cdr3_aa: CAISYTGRVTEAFF
j_call: TRBJ1-2; v_call: TRBV7-3; clone_size: NA; d_call: NA; cdr3_nt: TGTGCCAGCAGCTTAGGTACAGAGAATGGCTACACCTTC; cdr3_aa: CASSLGTENGYTF
j_call: TRBJ2-1; v_call: TRBV3-1/TRBV3-2; clone_size: NA; d_call: TRBD1; cdr3_nt: TGTGCCAGCAGCCAGGCTGGGACAGACGAGCAGTTCTTC; cdr3_aa: CASSQAGTDEQFF
j_call: TRBJ2-7; v_call: TRBV18; clone_size: NA; d_call: NA; cdr3_nt: TGTGCCAGCTCACCTACCGACAGCTCCTACGAGCAGTACTTC; cdr3_aa: CASSPTDSSYEQYF
j_call: TRBJ1-6; v_call: TRBV7-2; clone_size: NA; d_call: NA; cdr3_nt: TGTGCCAGCAGCCCCCGCCAGGGGAACTCACCCCTCCACTTT; cdr3_aa: CASSPRQGNSPLHF
j_call: TRBJ2-7; v_call: TRBV10-3; clone_size: NA; d_call: TRBD2; cdr3_nt: TGTGCCATCAGGGGGACAGCACAGCGGGGGGCCTACGAGCAGTACTTC; cdr3_aa: CAIRGTAQRGAYEQYF
j_call: TRBJ1-4; v_call: TRBV5-6; clone_size: NA; d_call: NA; cdr3_nt: TGTGCCAGCAGCATTACAGTAGCAACTAATGAAAAACTGTTTTTT; cdr3_aa: CASSITVATNEKLFF
j_call: TRBJ1-1; v_call: TRBV5-1; clone_size: few; d_call: NA; cdr3_nt: TGCGCCAGCAGCTTCGGGGACGTAGGCGCTGAAGCTTTCTTT; cdr3_aa: CASSFGDVGAEAFF
j_call: TRBJ2-3; v_call: TRBV7-6; clone_size: NA; d_call: TRBD2; cdr3_nt: TGTGCCAGCAGCTTTTTACCACAAACACCCGGGACTAGCGGGTACGATACGCAGTATTTT; cdr3_aa: CASSFLPQTPGTSGYDTQYF
j_call: TRBJ1-4; v_call: TRBV29-1; clone_size: NA; d_call: NA; cdr3_nt: TGCAGCGTTGTGGAGGTCTCTAATGAAAAACTGTTTTTT; cdr3_aa: CSVVEVSNEKLFF
j_call: TRBJ2-2; v_call: TRBV5-4; clone_size: NA; d_call: TRBD1; cdr3_nt: TGTGCCAGCAGCTCTACAGGGGGTAACACCGGGGAGCTGTTTTTT; cdr3_aa: CASSSTGGNTGELFF
j_call: TRBJ1-2; v_call: TRBV7-9; clone_size: NA; d_call: NA; cdr3_nt: TGTGCCAGCAGCCCCCGCCGGGCCTATGGCTACACCTTC; cdr3_aa: CASSPRRAYGYTF
j_call: TRBJ1-1; v_call: TRBV15; clone_size: few; d_call: NA; cdr3_nt: TGTGCCACCAGCAGTTCGAGGGCATCTGAAGCTTTCTTT; cdr3_aa: CATSSSRASEAFF
j_call: TRBJ1-6; v_call: TRBV27; clone_size: NA; d_call: NA; cdr3_nt: TGTGCCAGCAGTTTTCGGGGCGGAGGGGATAATTCACCCCTCCACTTT; cdr3_aa: CASSFRGGGDNSPLHF
j_call: TRBJ1-5; v_call: TRBV5-1; clone_size: NA; d_call: NA; cdr3_nt: TGCAGCAATCAGCCCCAGCATTTT; cdr3_aa: CSNQPQHF
j_call: TRBJ1-1; v_call: TRBV12-3/TRBV12-4; clone_size: NA; d_call: NA; cdr3_nt: TGTGCCAGCACCGTCAGCAGGGCCACTGAAGCTTTCTTT; cdr3_aa: CASTVSRATEAFF
j_call: TRBJ2-5; v_call: TRBV6-2/TRBV6-3; clone_size: NA; d_call: NA; cdr3_nt: TGTGCCAGCAGTTACCCTGCCTATGAGACCCAGTACTTC; cdr3_aa: CASSYPAYETQYF
j_call: TRBJ2-1; v_call: TRBV7-2; clone_size: NA; d_call: TRBD1; cdr3_nt: TGTGCCAGCAGTCGAGACAGGGGGCGATCCTACAATGAGCAGTTCTTC; cdr3_aa: CASSRDRGRSYNEQFF
j_call: TRBJ2-2; v_call: TRBV18; clone_size: NA; d_call: TRBD1; cdr3_nt: TGTGCCAGCTCACGTGAACCGGGACAGGGGAACACCGGGGAGCTGTTTTTT; cdr3_aa: CASSREPGQGNTGELFF
j_call: TRBJ2-5; v_call: TRBV29-1; clone_size: NA; d_call: NA; cdr3_nt: TGCAGCGCCGGCCAGGGGGGAGAGACCCAGTACTTC; cdr3_aa: CSAGQGGETQYF
j_call: TRBJ2-3; v_call: TRBV7-9; clone_size: NA; d_call: NA; cdr3_nt: TGTGCCAGCAGCACAGACAGTCTGACAGATACGCAGTATTTT; cdr3_aa: CASSTDSLTDTQYF
j_call: TRBJ1-6; v_call: TRBV9; clone_size: NA; d_call: NA; cdr3_nt: TGTGCCAGCAGCGTAGAAAAATACGCTTCACCCCTCCACTTT; cdr3_aa: CASSVEKYASPLHF
j_call: TRBJ1-4; v_call: TRBV7-9; clone_size: NA; d_call: TRBD1; cdr3_nt: TGTGCCAGCAGCCCCCTGGGACAGGGAGTGGCAACTAATGAAAAACTGTTTTTT; cdr3_aa: CASSPLGQGVATNEKLFF
j_call: TRBJ1-3; v_call: TRBV4-3; clone_size: NA; d_call: NA; cdr3_nt: TGCGCCAGCAGCCAAAAGCTCTCCTACTCTGGAAACACCATATATTTT; cdr3_aa: CASSQKLSYSGNTIYF
j_call: TRBJ1-5; v_call: TRBV27; clone_size: NA; d_call: NA; cdr3_nt: TGTGCCAGCAGTTTATCGGGGGGCAGAGGCAATCAGCCCCAGCATTTT; cdr3_aa: CASSLSGGRGNQPQHF
j_call: TRBJ2-7; v_call: TRBV4-1; clone_size: NA; d_call: NA; cdr3_nt: TGCGCCAGCAGCCAAGATTTTCGCTACGAGCAGTACTTC; cdr3_aa: CASSQDFRYEQYF
j_call: TRBJ2-1; v_call: TRBV5-4; clone_size: NA; d_call: TRBD2; cdr3_nt: TGTGCCAGCAGCACCGGGGGGACCGCCTACAATGAGCAGTTCTTC; cdr3_aa: CASSTGGTAYNEQFF
j_call: TRBJ1-1; v_call: TRBV5-6; clone_size: NA; d_call: NA; cdr3_nt: TGTGCCAGCAGCTTGGTCGGGCGGGGGTGGACTGAAGCTTTCTTT; cdr3_aa: CASSLVGRGWTEAFF
j_call: TRBJ1-2; v_call: TRBV6-5; clone_size: NA; d_call: TRBD1; cdr3_nt: TGTGCCAGCAGTCCAGGGGGCAGCTATGGCTACACCTTC; cdr3_aa: CASSPGGSYGYTF
j_call: TRBJ1-1; v_call: TRBV6-1; clone_size: NA; d_call: NA; cdr3_nt: TGTGCCAGCAGTGATCAGGCCTGGGGCACTGAAGCTTTCTTT; cdr3_aa: CASSDQAWGTEAFF
j_call: TRBJ2-5; v_call: TRBV7-6; clone_size: NA; d_call: NA; cdr3_nt: TGTGCCAGCAGTCCTCAAGAGACCCAGTACTTC; cdr3_aa: CASSPQETQYF
j_call: TRBJ2-7; v_call: TRBV7-2; clone_size: NA; d_call: TRBD1; cdr3_nt: TGTGCCAGCAGCTCTAACCGGGACAGGGGCCAGTACGAGCAGTACTTC; cdr3_aa: CASSSNRDRGQYEQYF
j_call: TRBJ2-7; v_call: TRBV6-5; clone_size: NA; d_call: NA; cdr3_nt: TGTGCCAGCAGAACCTCAGGGGAAGAGCAGTACTTC; cdr3_aa: CASRTSGEEQYF
j_call: TRBJ1-2; v_call: TRBV11-2; clone_size: NA; d_call: NA; cdr3_nt: TGTGCCAGCAGCTTTGGGGGTAACTATGGCTACACCTTC; cdr3_aa: CASSFGGNYGYTF
j_call: TRBJ1-4; v_call: TRBV13; clone_size: NA; d_call: NA; cdr3_nt: TGTGCCAGCAGCCCCGCCAGGGGTAATGAAAAACTGTTTTTT; cdr3_aa: CASSPARGNEKLFF
j_call: TRBJ1-1; v_call: TRBV29-1; clone_size: NA; d_call: NA; cdr3_nt: TGCAGCGTTGCCCTCGGGGGGGCGGGTAGGAACACTGAAGCTTTCTTT; cdr3_aa: CSVALGGAGRNTEAFF
j_call: TRBJ1-3; v_call: TRBV19; clone_size: NA; d_call: NA; cdr3_nt: TGTGCCAGTAGTATTCATCCGATCTCTGGAAACACCATATATTTT; cdr3_aa: CASSIHPISGNTIYF
j_call: TRBJ1-1; v_call: TRBV3-1/TRBV3-2; clone_size: once; d_call: NA; cdr3_nt: TGTGCCAGCAGCCAAGATTGGGGGGGCACTGAAGCTTTCTTT; cdr3_aa: CASSQDWGGTEAFF
j_call: TRBJ1-2; v_call: TRBV4-3; clone_size: NA; d_call: TRBD1; cdr3_nt: TGCGCCAGCAGCCAAGTGGACAGGGAGGGTGGCTACACCTTC; cdr3_aa: CASSQVDREGGYTF
j_call: TRBJ1-2; v_call: TRBV10-3; clone_size: once; d_call: NA; cdr3_nt: TGTGCCATCACCCGACGAGCGGGCCCCGGGGTGGACTATGGCTACACCTTC; cdr3_aa: CAITRRAGPGVDYGYTF
j_call: TRBJ2-1; v_call: TRBV9; clone_size: NA; d_call: TRBD2; cdr3_nt: TGTGCCAGCAGCGTAGGAGGGACTAGGAGTTTCGATGAGCAGTTCTTC; cdr3_aa: CASSVGGTRSFDEQFF
j_call: TRBJ2-2; v_call: TRBV4-1; clone_size: NA; d_call: NA; cdr3_nt: TGCGCCAGCAGCCAAGAGAACACCGGGGAGCTGTTTTTT; cdr3_aa: CASSQENTGELFF
j_call: TRBJ2-5; v_call: TRBV12-3/TRBV12-4; clone_size: NA; d_call: NA; cdr3_nt: TGTGCCAGCAGTTTAATCCAAGAGACCCAGTACTTC; cdr3_aa: CASSLIQETQYF
j_call: TRBJ2-3; v_call: TRBV29-1; clone_size: once; d_call: NA; cdr3_nt: TGCAGCGTTGAAAAACAGGGCACAGATACGCAGTATTTT; cdr3_aa: CSVEKQGTDTQYF
j_call: TRBJ2-7; v_call: TRBV6-2/TRBV6-3; clone_size: NA; d_call: NA; cdr3_nt: TGTGCCAGCAGTTACTCCGGTGATGGCCGGCAGTACTTC; cdr3_aa: CASSYSGDGRQYF
j_call: TRBJ1-2; v_call: TRBV19; clone_size: NA; d_call: NA; cdr3_nt: TGTGCCAGTAGTCGGGTCTATGGCTACACCTTC; cdr3_aa: CASSRVYGYTF
j_call: TRBJ2-7; v_call: TRBV5-1; clone_size: NA; d_call: NA; cdr3_nt: TGCGCCAGCTCCGAGGGTTACGAGCAGTACTTC; cdr3_aa: CASSEGYEQYF
j_call: TRBJ1-6; v_call: TRBV3-1/TRBV3-2; clone_size: NA; d_call: TRBD1; cdr3_nt: TGTGCCAGCAGCCGGACAGGAGATAATAATTCACCCCTCCACTTT; cdr3_aa: CASSRTGDNNSPLHF
j_call: TRBJ1-2; v_call: TRBV19; clone_size: NA; d_call: TRBD1; cdr3_nt: TGTGCCAGTAGTACCGGACAGGGTTTCAACTATGGCTACACCTTC; cdr3_aa: CASSTGQGFNYGYTF
j_call: TRBJ1-4; v_call: TRBV5-8; clone_size: NA; d_call: NA; cdr3_nt: TGTGCCAGCAGCTTTGACAGGAGTAATGAAAAACTGTTTTTT; cdr3_aa: CASSFDRSNEKLFF
j_call: TRBJ1-2; v_call: TRBV6-1; clone_size: NA; d_call: NA; cdr3_nt: TGTGCCAGCAGTGAAGCGCAGGCGATCTTCTATGGCTACACCTTC; cdr3_aa: CASSEAQAIFYGYTF
j_call: TRBJ2-5; v_call: TRBV9; clone_size: few; d_call: NA; cdr3_nt: TGTGCCAGCAGCGCCTTCTCAGGAGAGACCCAGTACTTC; cdr3_aa: CASSAFSGETQYF
j_call: TRBJ1-2; v_call: TRBV9; clone_size: NA; d_call: NA; cdr3_nt: TGTGCCAGCAGCGTAGCTACTGGAGGCTACACCTTC; cdr3_aa: CASSVATGGYTF
j_call: TRBJ2-1; v_call: TRBV5-4; clone_size: NA; d_call: NA; cdr3_nt: TGTGCCAGCAGCTGGAGCCGGGGGTCCTACAATGAGCAGTTCTTC; cdr3_aa: CASSWSRGSYNEQFF
j_call: TRBJ2-6; v_call: TRBV19; clone_size: few; d_call: NA; cdr3_nt: TGTGCCAGTAGTATGAGGCCTTCTGGGGCCAACGTCCTGACTTTC; cdr3_aa: CASSMRPSGANVLTF